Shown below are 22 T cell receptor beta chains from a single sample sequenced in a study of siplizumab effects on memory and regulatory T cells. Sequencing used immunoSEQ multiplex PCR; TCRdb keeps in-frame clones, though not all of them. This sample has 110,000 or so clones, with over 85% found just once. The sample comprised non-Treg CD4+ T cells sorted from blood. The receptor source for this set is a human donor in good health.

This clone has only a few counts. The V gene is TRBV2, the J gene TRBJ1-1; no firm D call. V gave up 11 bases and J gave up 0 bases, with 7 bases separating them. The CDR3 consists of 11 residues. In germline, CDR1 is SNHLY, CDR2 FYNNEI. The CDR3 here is CAGNLNTEAFF. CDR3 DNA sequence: TGTGCCGGGAATCTGAACACTGAAGCTTTCTTT.

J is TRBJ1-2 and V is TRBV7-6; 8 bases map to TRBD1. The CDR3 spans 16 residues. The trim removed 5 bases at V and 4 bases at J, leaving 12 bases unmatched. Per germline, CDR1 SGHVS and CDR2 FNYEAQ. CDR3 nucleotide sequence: TGTGCCAGCAGCCCGGGTTCAGGGGGCGCCTCCTATGGCTACACCTTC. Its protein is CASSPGSGGASYGYTF. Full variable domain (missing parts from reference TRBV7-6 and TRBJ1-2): GAGVSQSPRYKVTKRGQDVALRCDPISGHVSLYWYRQALGQGPEFLTYFNYEAQQDKSGLPNDRFSAERPEGSISTLTIQRTEQRDSAMYRCASSPGSGGASYGYTFGSGTRLTVV.

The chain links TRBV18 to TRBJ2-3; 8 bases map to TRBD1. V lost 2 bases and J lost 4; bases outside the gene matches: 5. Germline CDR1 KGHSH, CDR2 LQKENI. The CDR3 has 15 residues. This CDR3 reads CASSPVGQGSDTQYF. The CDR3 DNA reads TGTGCCAGCTCACCAGTTGGACAGGGCTCAGATACGCAGTATTTT.

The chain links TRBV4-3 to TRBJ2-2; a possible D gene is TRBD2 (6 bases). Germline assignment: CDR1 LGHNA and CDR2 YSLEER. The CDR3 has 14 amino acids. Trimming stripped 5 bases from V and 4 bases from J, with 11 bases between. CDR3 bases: TGCGCCAGCAGCAGTAGGAGGGTCACCGGGGAGCTGTTTTTT. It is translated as CASSSRRVTGELFF.

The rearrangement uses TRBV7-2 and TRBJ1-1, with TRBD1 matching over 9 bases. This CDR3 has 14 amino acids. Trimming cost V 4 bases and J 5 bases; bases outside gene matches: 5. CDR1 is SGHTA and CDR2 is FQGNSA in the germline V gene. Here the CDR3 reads CASSWTGAWTEAFF. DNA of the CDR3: TGTGCCAGCAGCTGGACAGGGGCCTGGACTGAAGCTTTCTTT.

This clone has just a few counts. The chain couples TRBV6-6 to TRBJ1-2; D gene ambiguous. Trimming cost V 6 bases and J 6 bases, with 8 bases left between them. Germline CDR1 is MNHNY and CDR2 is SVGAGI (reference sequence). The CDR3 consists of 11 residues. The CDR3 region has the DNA TGTGCCAGCAGCGGGTCGAATGGCTACACCTTC. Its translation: CASSGSNGYTF.

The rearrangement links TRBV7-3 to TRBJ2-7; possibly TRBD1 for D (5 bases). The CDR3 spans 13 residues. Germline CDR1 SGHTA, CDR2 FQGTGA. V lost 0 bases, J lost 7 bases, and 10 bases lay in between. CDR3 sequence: CASSLTRVGEQYF. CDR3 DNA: TGTGCCAGCAGCTTAACCAGGGTTGGGGAGCAGTACTTC.

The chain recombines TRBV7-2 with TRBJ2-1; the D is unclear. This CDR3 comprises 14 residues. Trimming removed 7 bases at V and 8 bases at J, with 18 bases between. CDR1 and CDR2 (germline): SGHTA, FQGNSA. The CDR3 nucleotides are TGTGCCAGCACCTTTTCGATGACTGGGGATGAGCAGTTCTTC. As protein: CASTFSMTGDEQFF.

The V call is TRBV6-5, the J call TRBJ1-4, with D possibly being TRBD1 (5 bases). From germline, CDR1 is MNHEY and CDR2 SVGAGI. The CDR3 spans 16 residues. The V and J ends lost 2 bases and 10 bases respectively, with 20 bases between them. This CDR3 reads CASSYREGQGGGKLFF. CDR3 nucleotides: TGTGCCAGCAGTTACCGGGAGGGGCAGGGAGGCGGAAAACTGTTTTTT.

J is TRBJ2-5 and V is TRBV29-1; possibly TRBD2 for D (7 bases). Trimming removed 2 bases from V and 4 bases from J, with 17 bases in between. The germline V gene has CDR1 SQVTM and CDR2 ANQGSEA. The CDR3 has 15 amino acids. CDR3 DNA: TGCAGCGTTGAAAGGGGGGCAGGGAGGGGAGAGACCCAGTACTTC. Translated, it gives CSVERGAGRGETQYF.

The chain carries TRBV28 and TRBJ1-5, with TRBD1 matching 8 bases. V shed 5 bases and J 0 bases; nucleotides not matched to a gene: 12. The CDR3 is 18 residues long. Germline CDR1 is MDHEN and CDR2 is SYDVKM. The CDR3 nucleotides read TGTGCCAGCAGTGGACAGGGACCAGGGATTCATAGCAATCAGCCCCAGCATTTT. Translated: CASSGQGPGIHSNQPQHF.

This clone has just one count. The CDR3 DNA sequence: TGTGCGGAAGGAGGGGAGGTCGGGGAGCTGTTTTTT. Residues: CAEGGEVGELFF. V is TRBV6-1 and J is TRBJ2-2; weak D call: TRBD2 (6 bases). Germline CDR1 reads MNHNS; CDR2 reads SASEGT. The CDR3 covers 12 residues.

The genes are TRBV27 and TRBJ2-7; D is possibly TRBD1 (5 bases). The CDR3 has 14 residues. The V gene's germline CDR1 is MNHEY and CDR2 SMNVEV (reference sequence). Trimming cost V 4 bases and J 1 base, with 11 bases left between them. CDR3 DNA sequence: TGTGCCAGCAGTTGGACACTTTCATCCTACGAGCAGTACTTC. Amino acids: CASSWTLSSYEQYF.

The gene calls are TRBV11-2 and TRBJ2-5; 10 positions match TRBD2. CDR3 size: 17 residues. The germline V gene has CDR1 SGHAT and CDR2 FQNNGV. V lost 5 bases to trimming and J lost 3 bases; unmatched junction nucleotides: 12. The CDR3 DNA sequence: TGTGCCAGCAGCCTAACGTGGGCTAGCGGGGGCAAAGAGACCCAGTACTTC. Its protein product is CASSLTWASGGKETQYF.

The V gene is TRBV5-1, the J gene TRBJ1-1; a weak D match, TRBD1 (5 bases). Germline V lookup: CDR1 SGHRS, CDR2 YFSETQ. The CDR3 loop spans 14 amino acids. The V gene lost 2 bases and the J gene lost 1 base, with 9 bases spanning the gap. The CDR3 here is CASSFRTQNTEAFF. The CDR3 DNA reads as TGCGCCAGCAGCTTTAGGACACAGAACACTGAAGCTTTCTTT.

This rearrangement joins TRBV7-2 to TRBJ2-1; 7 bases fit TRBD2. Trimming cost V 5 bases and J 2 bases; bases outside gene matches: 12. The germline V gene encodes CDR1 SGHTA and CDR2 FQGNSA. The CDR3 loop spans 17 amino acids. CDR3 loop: CASSASRAGLTYNEQFF. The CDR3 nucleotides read TGTGCCAGCAGCGCCAGCCGAGCGGGGCTAACCTACAATGAGCAGTTCTTC.

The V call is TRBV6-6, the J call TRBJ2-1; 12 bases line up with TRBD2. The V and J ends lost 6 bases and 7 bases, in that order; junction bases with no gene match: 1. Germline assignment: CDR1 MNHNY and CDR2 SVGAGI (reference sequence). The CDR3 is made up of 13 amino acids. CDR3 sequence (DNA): TGTGCCAGCAGACTAGCGGGGGGAAATGAGCAGTTCTTC. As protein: CASRLAGGNEQFF.

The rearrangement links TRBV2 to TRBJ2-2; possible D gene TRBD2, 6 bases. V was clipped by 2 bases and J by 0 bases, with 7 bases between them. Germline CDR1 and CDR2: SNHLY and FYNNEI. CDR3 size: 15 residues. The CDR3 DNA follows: TGTGCCAGCAGTGAAACGGGGGCGAACACCGGGGAGCTGTTTTTT. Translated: CASSETGANTGELFF.

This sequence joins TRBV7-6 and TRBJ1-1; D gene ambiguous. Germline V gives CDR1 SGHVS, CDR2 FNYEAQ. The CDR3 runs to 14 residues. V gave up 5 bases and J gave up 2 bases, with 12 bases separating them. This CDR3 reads CASSSYDINTEAFF. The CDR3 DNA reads TGTGCCAGCAGCAGCTACGACATAAACACTGAAGCTTTCTTT. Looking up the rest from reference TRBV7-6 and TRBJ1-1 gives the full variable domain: GAGVSQSPRYKVTKRGQDVALRCDPISGHVSLYWYRQALGQGPEFLTYFNYEAQQDKSGLPNDRFSAERPEGSISTLTIQRTEQRDSAMYRCASSSYDINTEAFFGQGTRLTVV.

DNA for the CDR3: TGTGCCAGCAGCCGAAACCCCCCCTACGAGCAGTACTTC. Translation gives CASSRNPPYEQYF. The rearrangement links TRBV7-9 to TRBJ2-7; the D is unclear. This CDR3 contains 13 residues. CDR1 SEHNR and CDR2 FQNEAQ come from the germline V gene (reference sequence). V was trimmed by 5 bases and J by 2 bases, leaving 10 bases between them.

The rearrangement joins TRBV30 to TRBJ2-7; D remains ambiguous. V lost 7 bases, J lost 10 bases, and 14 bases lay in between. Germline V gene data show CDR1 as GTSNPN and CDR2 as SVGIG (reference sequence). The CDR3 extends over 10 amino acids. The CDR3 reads CASYTDRQYF. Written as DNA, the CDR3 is TGTGCCTCTTACACGGACCGACAGTACTTC.

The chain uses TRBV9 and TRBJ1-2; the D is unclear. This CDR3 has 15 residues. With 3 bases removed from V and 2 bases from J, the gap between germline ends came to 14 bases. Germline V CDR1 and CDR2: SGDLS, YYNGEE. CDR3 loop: CASSAPLEYNYGYTF. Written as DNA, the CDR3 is TGTGCCAGCAGCGCCCCCCTAGAATACAACTATGGCTACACCTTC.